Each of the 3 T cell receptor beta chains below was sequenced from the same sample in a study of beta chain features in type 1 diabetes. Expressed TCRB transcripts got sequenced, as all isolated RNA was reverse transcribed. The data were produced by immunoSEQ multiplex PCR, yet TCRdb's version contains in-frame clones alone and is incomplete. The data contain 240,000 or so clones, 25% to 30% of them singletons. The sequenced sample was central memory CD4+ T cells from blood. The receptors shown here come from a man aged 30 to 45 in good health.

The chain joins TRBV27 to TRBJ2-1; D possibly matches TRBD1 or TRBD2 (5 bases each). Germline CDR1 MNHEY, CDR2 SMNVEV (reference sequence). Between the trimmed V and J ends, which lost 10 bases and 1 base, there was a span of 14 bases. CDR3 length: 14 amino acids. The CDR3 nucleotides are TGTGCCACTCGGGGCTTCGGGTCCTACAATGAGCAGTTCTTC. Encoded protein: CATRGFGSYNEQFF.

This sequence joins TRBV18 and TRBJ1-1; D is ambiguous. This CDR3 is 15 amino acids long. CDR1 and CDR2 (germline): KGHSH, LQKENI. Trimming took off 6 bases at V and 0 bases at J, with 14 bases between the two ends. CDR3 coding DNA: TGTGCCAGCTCCTCCATCGAAGGACTGAACACTGAAGCTTTCTTT. Encoded protein: CASSSIEGLNTEAFF.

The J gene is TRBJ2-7, the V gene TRBV9; D may be TRBD1 (6 bases). In germline, CDR1 is SGDLS, CDR2 YYNGEE. The CDR3 is 13 residues long. The V gene lost 4 bases and the J gene lost 6 bases, with 14 bases spanning the gap. The CDR3 DNA reads TGTGCCAGCAGCTCCCGACAGGTTACCGAGCAGTACTTC. It encodes CASSSRQVTEQYF.